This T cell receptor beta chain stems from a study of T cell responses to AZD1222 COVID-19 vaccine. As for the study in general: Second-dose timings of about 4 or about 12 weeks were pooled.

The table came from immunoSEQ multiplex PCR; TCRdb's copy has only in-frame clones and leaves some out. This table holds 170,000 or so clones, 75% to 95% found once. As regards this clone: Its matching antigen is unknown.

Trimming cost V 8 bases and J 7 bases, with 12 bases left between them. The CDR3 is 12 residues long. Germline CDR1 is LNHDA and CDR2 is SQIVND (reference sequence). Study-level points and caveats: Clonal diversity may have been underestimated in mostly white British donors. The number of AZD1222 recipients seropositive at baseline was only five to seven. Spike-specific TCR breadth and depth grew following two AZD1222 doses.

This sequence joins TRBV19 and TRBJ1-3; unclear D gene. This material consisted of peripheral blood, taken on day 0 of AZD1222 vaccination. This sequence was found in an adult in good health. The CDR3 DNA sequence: TGTGCCAGTCAAACCCGATCCAACACCATATATTTT. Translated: CASQTRSNTIYF.